The entry below gives a single T cell receptor beta chain sequence along with its context. Its antigen is still unknown. Base qualities are not provided; no much larger clone lies one nucleotide away. These data come from a study of T cells after yellow fever vaccination (dated by TCRdb to 2018 to 2020). About the investigation overall: The SMART-Seq v4 Ultra Low Input RNA kit was used to prepare libraries from fractions with low cell numbers. Blood was collected at multiple timepoints before and after primary and secondary immunization, and bulk PBMC replicates and cell subsets were isolated. Two healthy male donors, one aged 18 to 30 and one aged 30 to 39 years, were included in the cohort. Bulk TCR alpha and beta repertoires were sequenced longitudinally to track T-cell clones before and after primary and booster YFV17D yellow fever vaccination.

CDR1 SGHTA and CDR2 FQGNSA are derived from the germline V gene. Germline trimming: 2 bases from V, 3 bases from J; junction bases outside gene matches: 4. Counted from cysteine to phenylalanine, this CDR3 has 15 amino acids. Just CDR3 DNA is preserved here, 45 bases in frame from base 1. TCR cDNA was synthesized by 5'RACE template switching, through which a universal primer site and unique molecular identifiers were introduced. Priming for cDNA synthesis came from both the TCR alpha and TCR beta constant segments. Two PCR steps were used to amplify libraries, with sample barcodes and sequencing adapters being added in the second step. Sequencing of libraries was performed on Illumina HiSeq 2500 (2x100 bp) or NovaSeq (2x150 bp). The published analysis was carried out like this. Reads were demultiplexed and collapsed into UMI consensus sequences with MIGEC, and V(D)J alignment was performed with MiXCR. Vaccine-responding clonotypes were identified with edgeR using replicate PBMC samples, with FDR below 0.01 and a log2 fold change above 5 up to day 15 being required. CD4 or CD8 identity was assigned to each bulk clonotype according to whether the clonotype was present at higher abundance in the sequenced CD4 repertoire or the sequenced CD8 repertoire. TCRdb trimmed the raw reads at Q25, called clones with MiXCR and kept productive beta chains. Every distinct CDR3 protein forms one entry, paired with its most common genes and DNA. Clone size and V and J calls follow TCRdb, not the original study. Within this sample are 620,000 or so distinct CDR3 sequences, with approximately 13% of them counted one time only. 14% to 15% of the sample rests with the top ten.

Reading the label with the study, this specimen's treatment or condition is: live attenuated yellow fever vaccine strain. At every blood-draw timepoint, two biological replicates of bulk PBMCs were collected. PBMCs were isolated from peripheral blood using a standard Ficoll-Paque protocol. TriZol was used to extract RNA from bulk PBMCs, CD4 and CD8 fractions, and dextramer-positive and dextramer-negative fractions. General findings and caveats noted by the study authors: Because the study included only a couple of donors, the extent to which the findings can be generalized is limited. Computational filtering was needed because FACS-sorted repertoires could contain abundant contaminating clonotypes from the bulk population. A small share of clonotypes occurred in both CD4 and CD8 compartments, likely arising from convergent recombination. The secondary T-cell response was weaker than the primary response but faster, peaking on day 5 instead of day 15. Most clones expanded after primary vaccination were re-detected after the booster (almost 98% of CD4 and approximately 89% of CD8), suggesting broad memory maintenance.

The sequencing here drew on PBMCs, taken on the day of the yellow fever booster vaccination. The sequence was obtained from a man aged 30 to 39 who received the YFV17D yellow fever vaccine. The sequence is built from TRBV7-2 and TRBJ2-5; 9 central nucleotides agree with TRBD1. The CDR3 corresponds to CASSLIRTGEETQYF. In nucleotides, the sequence is TGTGCCAGCAGCTTAATTCGGACAGGGGAAGAGACCCAGTACTTC.